This T cell receptor beta chain was observed in a study of PD-L1 blockade in urothelial cancer. Study at large: Of prior chemotherapy regimens, patients had received between 0 and 3.

The repertoire was sequenced with immunoSEQ multiplex PCR; TCRdb's copy has only in-frame clones and lacks some. The data show 85,000 to 100,000 clones, around 87% seen once. As for time point: pretreatment peripheral blood. Urothelial carcinoma, locally advanced or metastatic, affected the patients. The study's findings and limits: Below-median pretreatment blood TCR clonality was a predictor of better survival.

V gave up 7 bases and J gave up 6 bases, with 11 bases separating them. The CDR3 runs to 11 residues. Germline V gene data show CDR1 as SGHNT and CDR2 as YYREEE (reference sequence). About this clone: Its antigen is unknown.

The sequence derives from a man aged 55 to 70 with urothelial cancer. This chain uses TRBV5-4 with TRBJ2-7; D is possibly TRBD2 (5 bases). Sequenced here: PBMCs, sampled around atezolizumab (anti-PD-L1) treatment. DNA for the CDR3: TGTGCCAGCGGGAGCGATGGCGAGCAGTACTTC. Its protein is CASGSDGEQYF. The variable domain in full, completed from reference TRBV5-4 and TRBJ2-7, reads ETGVTQSPTHLIKTRGQQVTLRCSSQSGHNTVSWYQQALGQGPQFIFQYYREEENGRGNFPPRFSGLQFPNYSSELNVNALELDDSALYLCASGSDGEQYFGPGTRLTVT.